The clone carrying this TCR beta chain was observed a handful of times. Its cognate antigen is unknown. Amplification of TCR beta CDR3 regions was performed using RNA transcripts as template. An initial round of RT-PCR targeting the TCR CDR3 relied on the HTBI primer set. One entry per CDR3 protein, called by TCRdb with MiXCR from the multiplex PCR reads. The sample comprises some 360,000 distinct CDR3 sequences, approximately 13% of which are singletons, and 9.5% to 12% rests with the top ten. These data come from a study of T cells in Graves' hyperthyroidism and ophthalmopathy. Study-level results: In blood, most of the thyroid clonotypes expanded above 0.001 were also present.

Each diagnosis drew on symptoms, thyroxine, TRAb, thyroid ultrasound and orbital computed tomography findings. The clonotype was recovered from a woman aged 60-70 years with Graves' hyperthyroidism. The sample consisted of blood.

The chain's CDR3 is CATSRRRTGGINQPQHF. DNA of the CDR3: TGTGCCACCAGCAGACGCCGGACAGGGGGTATCAATCAGCCCCAGCATTTT. The chain links TRBV15 to TRBJ1-5; TRBD1 agrees at 10 bases. CDR1 LNHNV and CDR2 YYDKDF come from the germline V gene (reference sequence). The CDR3 is 17 amino acids. Trimming took 2 bases from V and 3 from J; bases not matched to a gene: 7.